Detailed here is one T cell receptor beta chain. The specificity of this receptor is unknown. No base qualities exist here, and no much larger clone lies one base off it. This sample stems from a study of blood T cell repertoires in COVID-19 (dated by TCRdb to about 2020). A note on the overall study: Samples from collaborators originated in the United States, Italy and Spain and spanned both the acute and convalescent phases of COVID-19. The material from the prospective study consisted of cDNA or gDNA derived from T cells, B-cell-depleted T cells, or PBMCs. The dataset comprised deeply sampled blood TCRbeta repertoires from subjects exposed to, actively infected with, or recovered from COVID-19. The repertoires were released in a freely available public database meant as a resource for research on the immune response to SARS-CoV-2. Samples came from the ongoing ImmuneRACE study (first 160 participants) plus 1,254 subjects from 6 global collaborators. Nearly every sample came with metadata listing a de-identified subject ID, COVID-19 status, age in years and sex. Where available, HLA class I and class II types were obtained from metadata supplied by the sample provider rather than from assay-based typing.

Each collaborating institution followed its own protocols to collect whole blood in K2EDTA tubes. For TCRbeta analysis, collaborators shipped samples as frozen whole blood, isolated PBMCs, or DNA extracted from either of those sample types. From its cysteine to its phenylalanine, the CDR3 spans 14 amino acids. Only the CDR3 portion is preserved as DNA: 42 bases, with reading frame beginning at the first base. Per the germline V gene, SGHTA is the CDR1 and FQGNSA is the CDR2. The V end gives up 5 bases and the J end 8 bases, leaving 11 bases in the junction not matched to a gene. TCRbeta CDR3 regions were amplified from genomic DNA using the immunoSEQ Assay, a bias-controlled multiplex PCR. The original methods were these. The number of nucleated cells in each sample was estimated by amplification of reference gene primers within the assay. To quantify the absolute abundance of each unique TCRbeta CDR3 rearrangement, sequence reads were collapsed and filtered. Productive Simpson clonality was computed per sample as the square root of Simpson's diversity index over productive rearrangements. TCRdb holds this immuneACCESS table with in-frame rearrangements only. Some clones are missing; in checked studies, unresolved V genes explain under half, and the rest has no known cause. V, J and clone size reflect that table, while D and trimming were determined from the DNA. This sample lists about 190,000 clones; around 91% were detected once. The ten largest make up around 0.63% of the sample.

Study-wide conclusions, independent of this receptor: The amount of clinical and demographic metadata varied by source and participant and was provided uncurated.

This receptor was taken from a man aged 45-60 years with acute or convalescent COVID-19. The sequence links TRBV7-2 to TRBJ1-2, with 7 junctional bases fitting TRBD1. The sample was peripheral blood. The CDR3 reads CASSPSGTAGGYTF. The DNA sequence is as follows: TGTGCCAGCAGCCCCTCGGGGACAGCCGGGGGCTACACCTTC.